These 30 T cell receptor beta chains share one sample of origin, sequenced in a study of OX40 agonist ivuxolimab in advanced cancers. Data came from immunoSEQ multiplex PCR; TCRdb stores just in-frame clones and leaves some out. Of about 33,000 clones in the sample, about four fifths were seen once. The specimen comprised CD4+ or CD8+ T cells sorted from blood, sampled in a trial of the OX40 agonist ivuxolimab. The receptor source for this set is an adult with an advanced solid tumor such as melanoma, head and neck, liver or kidney cancer.

The chain links TRBV7-9 to TRBJ2-1, with 12 bases lining up with TRBD2. V shed 6 bases, J shed 4 bases, and the junction held 4 bases outside the gene matches. The germline V gene has CDR1 SEHNR and CDR2 FQNEAQ (reference sequence). The CDR3 runs 15 residues. The CDR3 is CASSPTSGGYNEQFF. The DNA for the CDR3 is TGTGCCAGCAGTCCGACTAGCGGGGGATACAATGAGCAGTTCTTC.

The chain employs TRBV29-1 and TRBJ2-7; 9 bases fit TRBD1. The CDR3 contains 14 residues. Germline V gene sequence: CDR1 SQVTM, CDR2 ANQGSEA. V shed 2 bases, J shed 6 bases, and the junction held 8 bases outside the gene matches. The CDR3 here is CSVEKPGQGIEQYF. In DNA, the CDR3 is TGCAGCGTTGAAAAACCGGGACAGGGAATCGAGCAGTACTTC.

The V gene is TRBV7-9, the J gene TRBJ2-1, with TRBD1 matching over 9 bases. V was pared by 5 bases and J by 10 bases, with 3 bases of the junction left unmatched. The CDR3 spans 12 residues. Looked up from germline, CDR1 is SEHNR and CDR2 is FQNEAQ (reference sequence). CDR3 region: CASSKGQGEQFF. The CDR3 coding sequence is TGTGCCAGCAGCAAGGGACAGGGAGAGCAGTTCTTC.

This sequence joins TRBV7-9 and TRBJ2-7; D is possibly TRBD2 (5 bases). Between the trimmed V and J ends, which lost 10 bases and 0 bases, there was a span of 13 bases. The V gene's germline CDR1 is SEHNR and CDR2 FQNEAQ (reference sequence). The CDR3 loop spans 13 amino acids. The CDR3 protein is CAISQGSSYEQYF. The CDR3 nucleotides are TGTGCCATTTCCCAAGGGAGCTCCTACGAGCAGTACTTC.

The genes are TRBV9 and TRBJ1-1; the match to TRBD1 covers 8 bases. CDR1 SGDLS and CDR2 YYNGEE come from the germline V gene. The CDR3 is 14 residues long. J was trimmed by 5 bases and V by 4 bases; bases with no gene match: 7. CDR3 residues: CASSPGTGQTEAFF. The CDR3 DNA is TGTGCCAGCAGCCCCGGGACAGGCCAGACTGAAGCTTTCTTT.

The V and J genes are TRBV5-1 and TRBJ2-5; the D call may be TRBD1 or TRBD2 (6 bases each). CDR1 and CDR2 (germline): SGHRS, YFSETQ. The V and J ends lost 4 bases and 5 bases respectively, with 15 bases between them. The CDR3 has 14 residues. Written as DNA, the CDR3 is TGCGCCAGCAGCCGTATTGTAGGGGGGGAGACCCAGTACTTC. Encoded protein: CASSRIVGGETQYF.

The V call is TRBV9, the J call TRBJ2-3; D may be TRBD2 (5 bases). V shed 3 bases and J shed 1 base, with 15 bases lying between them. Germline V gene data show CDR1 as SGDLS and CDR2 as YYNGEE. The CDR3 totals 16 residues. The CDR3 nucleotides are TGTGCCAGCAGCGCCACCTTAGCGACGCGCACAGATACGCAGTATTTT. It specifies CASSATLATRTDTQYF.

In DNA form, the CDR3 reads TGTGCCAGCAGTGAAGCGGGGGGGTATCAACACAATGAGCAGTTCTTC. Translated: CASSEAGGYQHNEQFF. The chain recombines TRBV6-1 with TRBJ2-1; 7 bases agree with TRBD2. With V trimmed by 0 bases and J by 5 bases, 7 bases remained unmatched. The CDR3 is 16 amino acids. Germline V gene sequence: CDR1 MNHNS, CDR2 SASEGT.

The chain uses TRBV6-5 and TRBJ2-1; D not resolved. V lost 6 bases to trimming and J lost 6 bases, with 12 bases between them. Germline loops: CDR1 MNHEY, CDR2 SVGAGI. This CDR3 has 13 residues. CDR3: CASSRTDLNEQFF. Written as DNA, the CDR3 is TGTGCCAGCAGCCGGACCGATCTCAATGAGCAGTTCTTC.

The rearrangement uses TRBV30 and TRBJ2-7, with D tentatively TRBD1 (5 bases). CDR3 size: 13 residues. CDR1 and CDR2 (germline): GTSNPN, SVGIG (reference sequence). V was trimmed by 0 bases and J by 1 base, leaving 7 bases between them. For the CDR3, the DNA is TGTGCCTGGAGTGTAGGGGTTTCCTACGAGCAGTACTTC. Translated: CAWSVGVSYEQYF. The full variable domain, in which reference TRBV30 and TRBJ2-7 provide the parts outside the CDR3, is SQTIHQWPATLVQPVGSPLSLECTVEGTSNPNLYWYRQAAGRGLQLLFYSVGIGQISSEVPQNLSASRPQDRQFILSSKKLLLSDSGFYLCAWSVGVSYEQYFGPGTRLTVT.

This clone appeared once. The chain employs TRBV7-3 and TRBJ1-1, with D uncertain. The CDR3 extends over 13 amino acids. V lost 3 bases and J 1 base, leaving 6 bases between the germline ends. Germline-derived CDR1 and CDR2 are SGHTA and FQGTGA. The CDR3 here is CASSLAGNTEAFF. The DNA for the CDR3 is TGTGCCAGCAGCTTGGCAGGGAACACTGAAGCTTTCTTT. The variable domain in full, completed from reference TRBV7-3 and TRBJ1-1, reads GAGVSQTPSNKVTEKGKYVELRCDPISGHTALYWYRQSLGQGPEFLIYFQGTGAADDSGLPNDRFFAVRPEGSVSTLKIQRTERGDSAVYLCASSLAGNTEAFFGQGTRLTVV.

The chain recombines TRBV29-1 with TRBJ2-1, with 13 bases fitting TRBD2. Looked up from germline, CDR1 is SQVTM and CDR2 is ANQGSEA. The CDR3 has 15 amino acids. V lost 8 bases, J lost 4 bases, and 8 bases stayed unmatched. CDR3 residues: CSLGRLAGGYNEQFF. The CDR3 coding sequence is TGCAGCCTAGGGCGACTAGCGGGGGGATACAATGAGCAGTTCTTC.

This clone was counted only a few times. The V gene is TRBV19, the J gene TRBJ2-1; tentative D call: TRBD2 (5 bases). The CDR3 is made up of 14 amino acids. V dropped 5 bases and J dropped 6 bases, with 14 bases sitting between them. The germline V gene encodes CDR1 LNHDA and CDR2 SQIVND (reference sequence). The CDR3 spells CASSAGPLPNEQFF. CDR3 DNA sequence: TGTGCCAGTAGTGCGGGCCCCTTACCCAATGAGCAGTTCTTC.

The CDR3 DNA sequence: TGTGCCAGCAGTCCCCGGGACAGGAAGCTTGCGAACACTGAAGCTTTCTTT. Its translation: CASSPRDRKLANTEAFF. The genes are TRBV28 and TRBJ1-1; TRBD1 matches 8 bases. Germline-derived CDR1 and CDR2 are MDHEN and SYDVKM. The CDR3 spans 17 residues. With V trimmed by 5 bases and J by 1 base, 12 bases remained unmatched.

V gene TRBV4-2 combines with J gene TRBJ2-5; TRBD2 matches 12 bases. The CDR3 is 17 residues long. J lost 5 bases, V lost 0 bases, and 7 bases had no gene match. CDR1 is LGHNA, CDR2 YNFKEQ, per germline. CDR3: CASSQDPSGGAEETQYF. In nucleotides, the CDR3 is TGTGCCAGCAGCCAAGACCCTAGCGGGGGGGCCGAGGAGACCCAGTACTTC.

CDR3 coding DNA: TGTGCCAGCAGTTGGACAGGGGGAGCTTCACCCCTCCACTTT. It codes for CASSWTGGASPLHF. The V gene is TRBV28, the J gene TRBJ1-6; 10 bases are shared with TRBD1. The CDR3 runs to 14 residues. Germline-derived CDR1 and CDR2 are MDHEN and SYDVKM. Trimming at V came to 4 bases and at J to 9 bases, leaving 3 bases not matched to a gene.

The chain joins TRBV7-6 to TRBJ2-3, with D unclear. V was trimmed by 5 bases and J by 6 bases, leaving 12 bases between them. Looked up from germline, CDR1 is SGHVS and CDR2 is FNYEAQ. The CDR3 totals 13 residues. The CDR3 loop reads CASSPTLEDTQYF. The CDR3 DNA sequence: TGTGCCAGCAGCCCTACATTGGAGGATACGCAGTATTTT.

CDR3 loop: CASSLAPVYEQYF. DNA for the CDR3: TGCGCCAGCAGCTTGGCTCCAGTCTACGAGCAGTACTTC. The chain carries TRBV5-1 and TRBJ2-7, with D unresolved. Germline V CDR1 and CDR2: SGHRS, YFSETQ. The CDR3 contains 13 residues. V was shortened by 0 bases and J by 3 bases, with 7 bases between the two germline ends.

This clone has a handful of counts. The V call is TRBV11-2, the J call TRBJ2-5; D is perhaps TRBD2 (5 bases). CDR1 and CDR2 (germline): SGHAT, FQNNGV. The CDR3 sequence is 15 residues long. V was shortened by 4 bases and J by 0 bases, with 12 bases between the two germline ends. The CDR3 DNA sequence: TGTGCCAGCAGCTCTAGCCCGGGGAACCAAGAGACCCAGTACTTC. This sequence encodes CASSSSPGNQETQYF.

The chain has TRBV20-1 and TRBJ1-1; D remains ambiguous. The CDR3 is made up of 11 amino acids. V lost 2 bases to trimming and J lost 0 bases, with 1 base between them. Germline assignment: CDR1 DFQATT and CDR2 SNEGSKA (reference sequence). CDR3 nucleotides: TGCAGTGCTAGATTGAACACTGAAGCTTTCTTT. Translating gives CSARLNTEAFF.

The chain couples TRBV6-5 to TRBJ2-2, with 10 bases aligning to TRBD1. Germline CDR1 is MNHEY and CDR2 is SVGAGI. V lost 2 bases and J lost 7; bases outside the gene matches: 4. CDR3 length: 15 residues. CDR3 region: CASSYGTGDVGELFF. CDR3 bases: TGTGCCAGCAGTTACGGGACAGGGGACGTCGGGGAGCTGTTTTTT.

This chain uses TRBV5-1 with TRBJ2-7, with D perhaps TRBD2 (5 bases). The V gene lost 3 bases and the J gene lost 5 bases, with 12 bases spanning the gap. CDR3 length equals 13 residues. Germline V lookup: CDR1 SGHRS, CDR2 YFSETQ. The CDR3 region is CASSSGLLDEQYF. CDR3 DNA sequence: TGCGCCAGCAGCTCTGGACTCCTCGACGAGCAGTACTTC.

The chain links TRBV19 to TRBJ2-7; D is tentatively TRBD1 or TRBD2 (6 bases each). CDR3 length equals 15 residues. CDR1 and CDR2 (germline): LNHDA, SQIVND (reference sequence). Trimming removed 0 bases at V and 3 bases at J, with 12 bases between. The CDR3 sequence: CASSIEGGPLYEQYF. In nucleotides, the CDR3 is TGTGCCAGTAGTATAGAGGGGGGCCCCCTCTACGAGCAGTACTTC.

The chain employs TRBV7-9 and TRBJ2-5, with D hard to call. The germline V gene encodes CDR1 SEHNR and CDR2 FQNEAQ (reference sequence). V lost 1 base and J lost 5, with 5 bases in between. This CDR3 spans 12 amino acids. CDR3 amino acids: CASSLELETQYF. The CDR3 nucleotides read TGTGCCAGCAGCTTAGAACTGGAGACCCAGTACTTC.

The chain combines TRBV10-3 with TRBJ2-1; possible D gene TRBD2, 5 bases. Germline V gene lookup returns CDR1 ENHRY and CDR2 SYGVKD. CDR3 length: 14 residues. Deletions cut 4 bases from V and 2 bases from J, with 9 bases between. CDR3 region: CAISGGRTYNEQFF. In nucleotides, the CDR3 is TGTGCCATCAGTGGCGGGCGTACCTACAATGAGCAGTTCTTC.

The table lists this clone with a count of one. The chain recombines TRBV9 with TRBJ2-7; D remains unclear. The CDR3 runs to 15 residues. The germline V gene has CDR1 SGDLS and CDR2 YYNGEE. The ends were cut back, 3 bases at V and 0 bases at J, with 13 bases in the middle. This chain's CDR3 is CASSASARSSYEQYF. DNA for the CDR3: TGTGCCAGCAGCGCCTCGGCGCGGAGCTCCTACGAGCAGTACTTC.

The V and J genes are TRBV27 and TRBJ2-1; 11 bases line up with TRBD2. CDR3 length: 15 residues. Trimming cost V 6 bases and J 5 bases; bases outside gene matches: 6. Germline V gene sequence: CDR1 MNHEY, CDR2 SMNVEV (reference sequence). CDR3 DNA: TGTGCCAGCAGACAACTAGCGGGAGCGCACAATGAGCAGTTCTTC. Amino acid sequence: CASRQLAGAHNEQFF.

The CDR3 region is CASSYGISGTGELFF. DNA for the CDR3: TGTGCCAGTAGTTACGGGATCAGCGGGACCGGGGAGCTGTTTTTT. This chain joins TRBV19 and TRBJ2-2; tentative D call: TRBD2 (6 bases). Trimming took 5 bases from V and 5 from J, leaving 15 bases between them. The CDR3 sequence is 15 residues long. CDR1 is LNHDA and CDR2 is SQIVND in the germline V gene (reference sequence).

This chain joins TRBV7-9 and TRBJ1-2; 7 bases line up with TRBD1. V shed 2 bases and J 6 bases; nucleotides not matched to a gene: 12. The CDR3 is 16 residues long. Germline V gene data show CDR1 as SEHNR and CDR2 as FQNEAQ (reference sequence). In DNA form, the CDR3 reads TGTGCCAGCAGCTTATCAGGGGGGGAGACGTTCGATGGCTACACCTTC. This translates into CASSLSGGETFDGYTF. Together with reference TRBV7-9 and TRBJ1-2, the CDR3 gives the full variable domain: DTGVSQNPRHKITKRGQNVTFRCDPISEHNRLYWYRQTLGQGPEFLTYFQNEAQLEKSRLLSDRFSAERPKGSFSTLEIQRTEQGDSAMYLCASSLSGGETFDGYTFGSGTRLTVV.

J is TRBJ2-1 and V is TRBV7-2; D is possibly TRBD1 (6 bases). Germline loops: CDR1 SGHTA, CDR2 FQGNSA. CDR3 length: 15 residues. V shed 3 bases and J shed 8 bases, with 17 bases lying between them. CDR3 DNA sequence: TGTGCCAGCAGCTTCTCCAGGGGCCCCCTTTATGAGCAGTTCTTC. Translation: CASSFSRGPLYEQFF.